This TCR beta chain was obtained from a study of cytomegalovirus exposure and HLA in healthy donors (dated by TCRdb to between 2016 and 2019). About the full investigation: The 650 to 800 repertoires of the first cohort and the roughly 110 validation repertoires were produced on the same platform, according to a later analysis. The study aimed to test whether cataloging public T cell receptors could reveal signatures of past pathogen exposure. A separate validation cohort of roughly 120 different subjects was used in addition to the 666-subject first cohort. To predict cytomegalovirus infection status, the study combined high-throughput TCR immunosequencing, statistical association of individual TCRs with disease status, and machine learning. Study-wide conclusions, independent of this receptor: Across donors, most TCR sequences were observed very rarely, whereas some public TCRs were present in many individuals. In both the original and validation cohorts, the classifier was reported to diagnose cytomegalovirus status with high specificity and sensitivity. Subsequent analysis determined that TCRs grouped into clusters in the first cohort also showed a tendency toward co-occurrence across the 90 to 150 validation repertoires, and 94% of cluster scores exceeded 0. A later analysis had no HLA typing for the validation cohort, so co-occurrence there was scored across all 130 or so repertoires. It was suggested by the authors that the approach could potentially be generalized to other disease states and immunological phenotypes. A few of the identified cytomegalovirus-associated TCR beta chains were confirmed in vitro to be specific for cytomegalovirus antigens. The study gave a list of 150 to 200 TCR beta chains associated with cytomegalovirus.

Details on this clone: The antigen it recognizes is unknown. Per-base qualities were not stored, and no clone one base away is much larger.

Donors formed part of the validation cohort, which comprised about 130 subjects and was distinct from the first cohort of 550 to 850 subjects. Libraries were constructed by the immunoSEQ multiplex PCR assay. On the authors' methods: A statistical classification framework was built for diagnosing cytomegalovirus status from the catalog of TCR beta chain sequences. TCRdb stores this immuneACCESS table with in-frame sequences only. Part of the clones is absent; in the studies checked, under half of the shortfall reflects unresolved V genes, and no reason is known for the rest. V, J and clone size derive from that table, while D and trimming were established from the DNA sequence. This sample lists some 140,000 clones; roughly 79% were detected once. Jointly, the top ten make up 30% of the sample. V is clipped by 5 bases and J by 12 bases, and the sequence between their germline boundaries is 23 bases long. From cysteine to phenylalanine, the CDR3 is 15 amino acids long. Here the CDR3 DNA is all that survives: 45 bases in frame from base 1. CDR1 SGHAT and CDR2 FQNNGV were looked up in the germline V gene.

The rearranged chain carries TRBV11-2 and TRBJ2-1; matching of 6 bases hints at TRBD2 as the D gene. Sequenced: PBMCs. The sequence came from a man younger than 45 in good health and CMV-seropositive. The CDR3 here reads CASSPRRAGGAWQFF. The nucleotide sequence reads TGTGCCAGCAGCCCGAGGAGGGCCGGCGGGGCATGGCAGTTCTTC.